This T cell receptor (beta chain) was captured in a study of blood T cell repertoires in COVID-19. Across the study: PBMCs, B-cell-depleted T cells, or T cells provided the cDNA or gDNA that made up the material.

With respect to this clone: At the DNA level, this CDR3 is encoded by other sequences in the same sample as well.

Authors' data handling: Reference gene primer amplification gave nucleated cell count estimates. Some clones are missing from TCRdb's copy, which holds only in-frame ones; the method was immunoSEQ multiplex PCR. From that table come the V and J calls and clone size; the DNA was used to work out D and trimming. The table has about 360,000 clones, 70% to 90% seen once; the top ten hold around 3%. This CDR3 comprises 13 residues. Looked up from germline, CDR1 is SQVTM and CDR2 is ANQGSEA. Trimming at V came to 6 bases and at J to 6 bases, leaving 5 bases not matched to a gene. Material for sequencing was peripheral blood. The chain uses TRBV29-1 and TRBJ1-6; 7 bases fit TRBD1. This sequence originates from a human donor in a cohort sampled during active COVID-19. DNA of the CDR3: TGCAGCGTCGGCGACAGGGCTAATTCACCCCTCCACTTT. Its translation: CSVGDRANSPLHF.